This passage covers 19 T cell receptor beta chains from one sample sequenced in a study of cytomegalovirus exposure and HLA in healthy donors. Primers: 60 Vbeta forward and 13 Jbeta reverse. Profiling relied on immunoSEQ multiplex PCR, and the TCRdb table lists in-frame clones only, not all of them. Found here are under 200,000 clones, more than 60% of them singletons; the top ten hold about 4.9%. The sequencing sample was made of PBMCs. Every receptor here comes from a male donor in good health and CMV-seronegative.

This rearrangement joins TRBV6-1 to TRBJ2-2; TRBD1 is a possible D gene (5 bases). Trimming took off 2 bases at V and 2 bases at J, with 6 bases between the two ends. The CDR3 sequence is 14 residues long. CDR1 MNHNS and CDR2 SASEGT come from the germline V gene. DNA for the CDR3: TGTGCCAGCAGTGAAAGGGGTAACACCGGGGAGCTGTTTTTT. Residues: CASSERGNTGELFF.

With respect to this clone: One junction end does not reproduce the germline sequence, and a read error may be involved. This chain connects TRBV7-9 to TRBJ2-1; 9 bases align to TRBD2. Germline assignment: CDR1 SEHNR and CDR2 FQNEAQ (reference sequence). The CDR3 spans 14 residues. In DNA, the CDR3 is TGTTCCAGCGTCCTAGCGGGGAGCAACAATGAGCAGTTCTTC. This encodes CSSVLAGSNNEQFF.

This clone has just one count. This sequence joins TRBV27 and TRBJ2-7; 8 nucleotides align to TRBD1. Germline CDR1 reads MNHEY; CDR2 reads SMNVEV (reference sequence). V lost 3 bases, J lost 5 bases, and 3 bases stayed unmatched. The length of the CDR3 is 13 residues. In nucleotides, the CDR3 is TGTGCCAGCAGTTTTGGACAGGGCCACGAGCAGTACTTC. It codes for CASSFGQGHEQYF.

This rearrangement joins TRBV6-1 to TRBJ2-2; no clear D gene. V was shortened by 4 bases and J by 0 bases, with 6 bases between the two germline ends. The germline gives CDR1 MNHNS, CDR2 SASEGT. The length of the CDR3 is 14 residues. CDR3 sequence reads: CASSARTNTGELFF. CDR3 DNA sequence: TGTGCCAGCAGTGCGAGAACGAACACCGGGGAGCTGTTTTTT.

The chain links TRBV21-1 to TRBJ2-7; TRBD2, the table's D call, was not compared with the DNA. TRBV21-1 counts as a pseudogene. The CDR3 runs to 14 residues. The CDR3 loop is CASSIGAGGYEQYF. The CDR3 coding sequence is TGTGCCAGCAGCATAGGAGCGGGAGGTTACGAGCAGTACTTC.

V and J are TRBV9 and TRBJ2-5; weak D call: TRBD1 (6 bases). Germline assignment: CDR1 SGDLS and CDR2 YYNGEE. V was cut by 0 bases and J by 2 bases, with 14 bases left in between. The CDR3 extends over 16 amino acids. CDR3: CASSVGTGTSQETQYF. The CDR3 bases are TGTGCCAGCAGCGTAGGTACCGGGACAAGTCAAGAGACCCAGTACTTC.

This chain joins TRBV5-1 and TRBJ2-3; 7 nucleotides line up with TRBD2. CDR1 is SGHRS, CDR2 YFSETQ, per germline. The junction had 8 bases not matched to a gene; V was cut back by 0 bases and J by 7 bases. This CDR3 comprises 15 residues. The CDR3 sequence is CASSLASGVGNTQYF. CDR3 DNA: TGCGCCAGCAGCTTGGCTAGCGGAGTGGGCAATACGCAGTATTTT. The variable domain in full, completed from reference TRBV5-1 and TRBJ2-3, reads KAGVTQTPRYLIKTRGQQVTLSCSPISGHRSVSWYQQTPGQGLQFLFEYFSETQRNKGNFPGRFSGRQFSNSRSEMNVSTLELGDSALYLCASSLASGVGNTQYFGPGTRLTVL.

The V call is TRBV7-9, the J call TRBJ2-7; D gene unclear. The CDR3 has 14 residues. Between the trimmed V and J ends, which lost 5 bases and 1 base, there was a span of 12 bases. Germline V gene lookup returns CDR1 SEHNR and CDR2 FQNEAQ (reference sequence). The CDR3 region is CASSQFAGSYEQYF. Written as DNA, the CDR3 is TGTGCCAGCAGCCAATTTGCCGGTTCCTACGAGCAGTACTTC.

V usage is TRBV5-6 and J usage is TRBJ2-5, with 7 bases lining up with TRBD2. V lost 0 bases and J lost 1; bases outside the gene matches: 3. The CDR3 has 15 amino acids. CDR1 SGHDT and CDR2 YYEEEE come from the germline V gene. The CDR3 sequence: CASSLAGGIQETQYF. The CDR3 nucleotides read TGTGCCAGCAGCTTGGCCGGGGGGATCCAAGAGACCCAGTACTTC.

This chain uses TRBV7-9 with TRBJ1-5, with 12 bases lining up with TRBD1. CDR1 and CDR2 from the germline V gene are SEHNR and FQNEAQ (reference sequence). The CDR3 is 14 residues long. The J segment lost 5 bases and the V segment lost 5 bases, leaving 1 base of the junction unmatched. This CDR3 is CASSGTGGDQPQHF. For the CDR3, the DNA is TGTGCCAGCAGCGGGACAGGGGGCGATCAGCCCCAGCATTTT.

V and J are TRBV9 and TRBJ2-7, with a possible D match to TRBD2 (5 bases). The CDR3 covers 14 residues. The V gene lost 0 bases and the J gene lost 4 bases, with 11 bases spanning the gap. Germline V gene data show CDR1 as SGDLS and CDR2 as YYNGEE. In nucleotides, the CDR3 is TGTGCCAGCAGCGTAGGAGGGCTTGGGTACGAGCAGTACTTC. As protein: CASSVGGLGYEQYF.

This chain connects TRBV19 to TRBJ1-6; the match to TRBD1 covers 9 bases. Germline CDR1 reads LNHDA; CDR2 reads SQIVND (reference sequence). V trimming: 6 bases; J trimming: 9 bases; junction bases outside the gene matches: 3. This CDR3 has 13 residues. The DNA for the CDR3 is TGTGCCAGTAGGGGACAGGGAATTTCACCCCTCCACTTT. It yields the protein CASRGQGISPLHF.

This clone appeared once. The V gene is TRBV5-1, the J gene TRBJ2-7, with unresolved D. V lost 0 bases and J lost 1, with 5 bases in between. The CDR3 contains 13 residues. The germline gives CDR1 SGHRS, CDR2 YFSETQ. CDR3 sequence: CASSLDGSYEQYF. Here the CDR3 DNA reads TGCGCCAGCAGCTTGGACGGTTCCTACGAGCAGTACTTC.

The rearrangement joins TRBV6-6 to TRBJ1-5; perhaps TRBD1 as D (6 bases). This CDR3 is built from 15 residues. Germline loops: CDR1 MNHNY, CDR2 SVGAGI (reference sequence). V was shortened by 6 bases and J by 4 bases, with 16 bases between the two germline ends. The CDR3 sequence: CASRSSGTFNQPQHF. The CDR3 DNA follows: TGTGCCAGCAGGAGTTCCGGGACATTTAATCAGCCCCAGCATTTT.

This rearrangement joins TRBV19 to TRBJ2-7; D possibly corresponds to TRBD2 (5 bases). Germline CDR1 and CDR2: LNHDA and SQIVND (reference sequence). Trimming removed 3 bases from V and 0 bases from J, with 12 bases in between. The CDR3 is 15 amino acids. The CDR3 nucleotides are TGTGCCAGTAGTATGGGAGACTCTAACTCCTACGAGCAGTACTTC. Encoded protein: CASSMGDSNSYEQYF.

The CDR3 DNA is TGTGCCAGCGGGCCGACTAGCGGGAGACACGAGCAGTACTTC. It is translated as CASGPTSGRHEQYF. The chain couples TRBV9 to TRBJ2-7, with 12 positions matching TRBD2. Germline assignment: CDR1 SGDLS and CDR2 YYNGEE. Trimming at V came to 7 bases and at J to 5 bases, leaving 7 bases not matched to a gene. The CDR3 length is 14 residues.

The CDR3 spells CASSPSDRIGSEQYF. As DNA, the CDR3 is TGTGCCAGCAGTCCTTCGGACAGAATCGGGTCCGAGCAGTACTTC. The genes are TRBV27 and TRBJ2-7; D possibly corresponds to TRBD1 (6 bases). CDR3 length: 15 amino acids. With 5 bases removed from V and 6 bases from J, the gap between germline ends came to 20 bases. Germline V lookup: CDR1 MNHEY, CDR2 SMNVEV (reference sequence).

This chain joins TRBV27 and TRBJ2-7; no clear D. V was cut by 4 bases and J by 3 bases, with 10 bases left in between. Germline assignment: CDR1 MNHEY and CDR2 SMNVEV (reference sequence). The CDR3 extends over 13 amino acids. For the CDR3, the DNA is TGTGCCAGCAGTTCCTCTAACAGCTACGAGCAGTACTTC. Residues: CASSSSNSYEQYF.

The chain links TRBV5-6 to TRBJ2-5; a possible D gene is TRBD1 (5 bases). V lost 6 bases and J 8 bases, leaving 20 bases between the germline ends. The CDR3 totals 14 residues. The germline V gene encodes CDR1 SGHDT and CDR2 YYEEEE. In DNA, the CDR3 is TGTGCCAGCACGTTCGAAGGTTTAGGGGAAACCCAGTACTTC. Its translation is CASTFEGLGETQYF.